This entry features one TCR beta chain sequence. This sample was included in a study of cytomegalovirus exposure and HLA in healthy donors. In the PCR, 60 Vbeta and 13 Jbeta primers were used. Sequenced by immunoSEQ multiplex PCR; TCRdb stores in-frame clones only, minus some. The sample totals 60,000 to 90,000 clones. The length of the CDR3 is 19 residues. The junction had 11 bases not matched to a gene; V was cut back by 4 bases and J by 2 bases. Germline lookup yields CDR1 SEHNR and CDR2 FQNEAQ (reference sequence). J is TRBJ2-3 and V is TRBV7-9; 14 positions agree with TRBD2. Sequenced input: PBMCs. This TCR came from a woman aged 35 to 49 in good health and CMV-seropositive. The CDR3 DNA reads TGTGCCAGCAGCTCCACCGGGACTAGCGGGGGATACTTCACAGATACGCAGTATTTT. This sequence encodes CASSSTGTSGGYFTDTQYF.